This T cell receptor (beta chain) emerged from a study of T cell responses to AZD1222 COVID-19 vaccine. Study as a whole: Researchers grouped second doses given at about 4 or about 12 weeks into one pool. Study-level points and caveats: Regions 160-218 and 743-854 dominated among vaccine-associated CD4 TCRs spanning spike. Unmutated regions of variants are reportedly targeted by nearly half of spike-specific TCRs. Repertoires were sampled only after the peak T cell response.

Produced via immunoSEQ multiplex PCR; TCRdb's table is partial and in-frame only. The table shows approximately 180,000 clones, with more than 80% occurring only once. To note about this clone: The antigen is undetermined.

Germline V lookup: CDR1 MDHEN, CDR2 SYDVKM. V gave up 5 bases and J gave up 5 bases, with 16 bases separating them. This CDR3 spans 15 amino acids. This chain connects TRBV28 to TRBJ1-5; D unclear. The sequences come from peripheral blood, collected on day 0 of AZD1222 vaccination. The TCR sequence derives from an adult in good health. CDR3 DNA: TGTGCCAGCAGTCTGCAATCCCCCGGGTATCAGCCCCAGCATTTT. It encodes CASSLQSPGYQPQHF. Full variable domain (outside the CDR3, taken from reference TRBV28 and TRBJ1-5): DVKVTQSSRYLVKRTGEKVFLECVQDMDHENMFWYRQDPGLGLRLIYFSYDVKMKEKGDIPEGYSVSREKKERFSLILESASTNQTSMYLCASSLQSPGYQPQHFGDGTRLSIL.